This T cell receptor (beta chain) was observed in a study of T cells in Graves' hyperthyroidism and ophthalmopathy. This clonotype occurred many times. RNA transcripts served as the template for amplifying TCR beta CDR3 regions. The HTBI primer set drove a first-round RT-PCR of the TCR CDR3. TCRdb fed the multiplex PCR reads into MiXCR, producing one record per CDR3 protein. The data show some 350,000 distinct CDR3 sequences, approximately 15% seen once. Germline CDR1 is MNHEY and CDR2 is SMNVEV (reference sequence). The CDR3 length is 16 residues. The V end lost 4 bases, the J end lost 4 bases, and 19 bases lay between the germline ends. Active moderate-to-severe ophthalmopathy, Clinical Activity Score at least 3, NOSPECS at least 4, under 3 months' duration. Uncontrolled infections, other autoimmune diseases, pregnancy or lactation led to exclusion of patients. From more than 8 ml of fresh peripheral blood, PBMCs were isolated.

The TCR was taken from a woman aged 40 to 50 with Graves' ophthalmopathy. Sequences were obtained from blood. J is TRBJ2-5 and V is TRBV27; maybe TRBD2 (6 bases). The CDR3 spells CASSSTPIAVRETQYF. In DNA form, the CDR3 reads TGTGCCAGCAGTTCGACCCCCATAGCGGTACGAGAGACCCAGTACTTC.